Included here is one TCR beta chain sequence, with context. At least ten counts were recorded for this clonotype. Its antigen remains unidentified. There are no base qualities to consult, and no much larger clone falls within one base. The entry originates in a study of T-cell reconstitution after alpha-beta-depleted transplantation in children (dated by TCRdb to 2016 to 2017). Concerning the study at large: The study quantitatively tracked T-cell immune reconstitution after TCRalphabeta/CD19-depleted allogeneic hematopoietic cell transplantation in children using TCR repertoire profiling.

Sequences DFQATT (CDR1) and SNEGSKA (CDR2) are obtained from the germline V gene (reference sequence). CDR3 length: 12 amino acids, cysteine to phenylalanine. Only CDR3 DNA remains: 36 bases, in frame from the first base. The germline ends are 10 bases apart after V is trimmed by 3 bases and J by 8 bases. The library was made by PCR. The sequencer was an Illumina HiSeq 2500. To normalize quantification of the TCRbeta repertoire, the TCR libraries were built with molecular barcoding that relied on unique molecular identifiers. Using fastp at Q25 and MiXCR, TCRdb reprocessed the public reads and kept productive beta chains. Identical CDR3 protein sequences are pooled into one entry, listed with their most common genes and DNA. Here the sample has roughly 66,000 distinct CDR3 sequences; 4% to 5% occur a single time. Of the sample, approximately 17% falls within the top ten clones. This sample's treatment or condition label indicates: allogeneic hematopoietic cell transplantation with graft depleted of TCRalphabeta T cells and CD19 B cells. Transplant recipients were children who received TCRalphabeta/CD19-depleted allogeneic hematopoietic cell grafts.

On the study overall, not on this receptor specifically: In some patients, high TCRbeta diversity at day 60 was attributed to recipient T cells and intrathymic progenitors that had survived conditioning. Over the following months the frequencies of hyperexpanded clones went down, and after one year T-cell counts and TCRbeta diversity were mostly credited to newly produced T cells. The apparently early recovery of alphabetaT-cell counts about two months after transplant reportedly depended on only several hundred rapidly expanded clones that came from non-depleted graft cells.

The receptor chain draws on TRBV20-1 and TRBJ1-4; no D gene can be assigned with confidence. Sequenced material: PBMCs, mostly from graft donor cells, taken 180 days after TCRalphabeta/CD19-depleted stem cell transplant. This sequence was found in a boy in the first two years of life who had a stem cell transplant for acute myeloid leukemia, so the T cells may come from the graft donor. The CDR3 in this case is CSASLSSEKLFF. The nucleotide sequence reads TGCAGTGCTAGTTTAAGTTCGGAAAAACTGTTTTTT.